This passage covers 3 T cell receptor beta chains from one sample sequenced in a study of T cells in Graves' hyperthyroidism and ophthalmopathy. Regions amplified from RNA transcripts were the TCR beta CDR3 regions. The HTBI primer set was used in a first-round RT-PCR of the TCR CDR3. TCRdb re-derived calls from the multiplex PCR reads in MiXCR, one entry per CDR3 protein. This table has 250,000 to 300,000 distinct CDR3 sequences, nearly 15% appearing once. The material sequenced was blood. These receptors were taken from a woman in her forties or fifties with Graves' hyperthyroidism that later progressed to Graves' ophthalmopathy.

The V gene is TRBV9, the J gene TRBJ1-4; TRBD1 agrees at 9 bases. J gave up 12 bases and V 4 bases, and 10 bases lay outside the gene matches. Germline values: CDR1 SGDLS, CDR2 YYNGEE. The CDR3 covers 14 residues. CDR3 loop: CASSRPGRDRELFF. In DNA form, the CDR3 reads TGTGCCAGCAGCCGACCTGGGAGGGACAGGGAACTGTTTTTT.

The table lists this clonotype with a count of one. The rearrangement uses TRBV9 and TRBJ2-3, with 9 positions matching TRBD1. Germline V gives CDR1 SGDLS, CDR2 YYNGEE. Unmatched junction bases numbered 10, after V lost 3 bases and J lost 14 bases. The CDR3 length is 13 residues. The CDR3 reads CASSAAQGTGRYF. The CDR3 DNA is TGTGCCAGCAGCGCCGCACAAGGGACAGGGAGGTATTTT. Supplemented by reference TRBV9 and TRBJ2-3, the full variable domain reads DSGVTQTPKHLITATGQRVTLRCSPRSGDLSVYWYQQSLDQGLQFLIQYYNGEERAKGNILERFSAQQFPDLHSELNLSSLELGDSALYFCASSAAQGTGRYFGPGTRLTVL.

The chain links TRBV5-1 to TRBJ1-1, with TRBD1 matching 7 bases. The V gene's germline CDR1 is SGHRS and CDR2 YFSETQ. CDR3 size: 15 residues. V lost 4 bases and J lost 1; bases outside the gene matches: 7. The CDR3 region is CASSRGGGQNTEAFF. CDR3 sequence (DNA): TGCGCCAGCAGCCGGGGAGGGGGCCAGAACACTGAAGCTTTCTTT.